The clone carrying this T cell receptor (beta chain) was found once. Its specificity is unknown. The data were obtained in a study of graft-versus-host responses after intestinal transplantation. Study-wide points: Peak GvH clone levels in circulation were associated with early post-transplant HvG declines. There were GvH clones found in recipient marrow, and some of them appeared first in ileum or blood. Some patients had graft-donor T cell macrochimerism, and their allografts showed high graft-versus-host to host-versus-graft clonal ratios.

Repertoires were generated with immunoSEQ multiplex PCR, while TCRdb's copy carries only in-frame clones and drops some. The sample lists 80,000 or so clones, about nine tenths occurring once. Source: PBMCs, taken 98 days after intestinal transplantation. This receptor was taken from a human patient who received an intestinal transplant, so some T cells may come from the graft donor.

The CDR3: CASSSRTGSYEQYF. The CDR3 nucleotides read TGTGCCAGCAGTTCCAGGACGGGATCCTACGAGCAGTACTTC. J is TRBJ2-7 and V is TRBV28; perhaps TRBD2 as D (5 bases). The CDR3 is 14 residues long. The germline CDR1 and CDR2 sequences are MDHEN and SYDVKM. Trimming took 4 bases from V and 1 from J, leaving 11 bases between them.